These 17 T cell receptor beta chains originate from one sample sequenced in a study of cytomegalovirus exposure and HLA in healthy donors. The study ran its PCR with 60 Vbeta and 13 Jbeta primers. Generated by immunoSEQ multiplex PCR, the TCRdb table keeps only in-frame clones and is missing some. In the table there are some 140,000 clones, 70% to 80% of which are singletons. Source material: PBMCs. These receptors were obtained from a man in his forties in good health and CMV-seropositive.

This chain uses TRBV4-1 with TRBJ2-1; TRBD2 matches 9 bases. This CDR3 contains 16 residues. Germline trimming cut 3 bases from V and 4 bases from J; bases unmatched to any gene: 7. Germline CDR1 reads MGHRA; CDR2 reads YSYEKL. The CDR3 DNA follows: TGCGCCAGCAGCCAGCCCGGGACTAGCTTTTACAATGAGCAGTTCTTC. This sequence encodes CASSQPGTSFYNEQFF.

The chain combines TRBV30 with TRBJ2-7, with TRBD2 matching 9 bases. Per the germline V gene, CDR1 is GTSNPN and CDR2 is SVGIG (reference sequence). V gave up 0 bases and J gave up 2 bases; unmatched junction bases: 5. CDR3 length: 15 amino acids. The CDR3 here is CAWSVLLAGPYEQYF. The CDR3 DNA follows: TGTGCCTGGAGTGTACTACTAGCGGGCCCCTACGAGCAGTACTTC.

This chain joins TRBV2 and TRBJ2-7; 7 bases map to TRBD1. The CDR3 sequence is 14 residues long. CDR1 is SNHLY and CDR2 is FYNNEI in the germline V gene. J was trimmed by 4 bases and V by 2 bases; bases with no gene match: 5. The CDR3 region has the DNA TGTGCCAGCAGTGAATGGGGGACAGAGTACGAGCAGTACTTC. It specifies CASSEWGTEYEQYF.

Regarding this clone: The junction shows a germline mismatch at one end, possibly a read error. The gene calls are TRBV10-1 and TRBJ2-3; unclear D gene. The germline V gene encodes CDR1 WNHNN and CDR2 SYGVQD (reference sequence). The CDR3 totals 14 residues. The CDR3, as DNA: TGCGCCAGCAGAGAGTCTAGAAGCACAGATACGCAGTATTTT. It encodes CASRESRSTDTQYF.

Worth noting for this clone: Other DNA sequences in this sample translate to the same CDR3. The J gene is TRBJ2-1, the V gene TRBV27, with a tentative D call TRBD2 (6 bases). CDR1 is MNHEY and CDR2 is SMNVEV in the germline V gene (reference sequence). V lost 0 bases, J lost 1 base, and 10 bases lay in between. CDR3 size: 16 residues. The CDR3 bases are TGTGCCAGCAGTTTATCGGCAGGGAGGTCCTACAATGAGCAGTTCTTC. Amino acid sequence: CASSLSAGRSYNEQFF.

The chain recombines TRBV29-1 with TRBJ2-7, with 9 bases identical to TRBD2. Per the germline V gene, CDR1 is SQVTM and CDR2 is ANQGSEA. Trimming at V came to 7 bases and at J to 5 bases, leaving 9 bases not matched to a gene. The CDR3 totals 13 residues. In DNA, the CDR3 is TGCAGCGGGCGGCCAGCGGGAGGCCACGAGCAGTACTTC. Protein product: CSGRPAGGHEQYF.

J is TRBJ2-3 and V is TRBV5-1, with D perhaps matching TRBD1 (5 bases). This CDR3 has 16 residues. Looked up from germline, CDR1 is SGHRS and CDR2 is YFSETQ. V was clipped by 0 bases and J by 2 bases, with 13 bases between them. The CDR3 bases are TGCGCCAGCAGCTTGGGGACATCATCAGCCACAGATACGCAGTATTTT. Translation gives CASSLGTSSATDTQYF.

The chain links TRBV6-6 to TRBJ2-5, with TRBD1 identical over 12 bases. The better agreement between TRBJ2-7 and the DNA end casts doubt on the J call. The CDR3 is 15 residues long. Germline CDR1 reads MNHNY; CDR2 reads SVGAGI (reference sequence). DNA for the CDR3: TGTGCCAGCAGCCCCGGGACAGGGGGCCCCTACGAGCAGTACTTC. This sequence encodes CASSPGTGGPYEQYF.

This clone was counted only a few times. The rearrangement links TRBV11-1 to TRBJ2-2, with TRBD2 matching 8 bases. The CDR3 spans 15 residues. Germline V CDR1 and CDR2: SGHAT, FQDESV (reference sequence). Trimming removed 0 bases from V and 4 bases from J; junction bases left unmatched: 1. The CDR3 region is CASSLASGITGELFF. CDR3 sequence (DNA): TGTGCCAGCAGCTTAGCTAGCGGGATCACCGGGGAGCTGTTTTTT. Together with reference TRBV11-1 and TRBJ2-2, the CDR3 gives the full variable domain: EAEVAQSPRYKITEKSQAVAFWCDPISGHATLYWYRQILGQGPELLVQFQDESVVDDSQLPKDRFSAERLKGVDSTLKIQPAELGDSAMYLCASSLASGITGELFFGEGSRLTVL.

The genes are TRBV19 and TRBJ2-2, with 10 nucleotides matching TRBD2. The CDR3 has 15 amino acids. The ends lost 1 base at V and 6 bases at J; junction bases unmatched: 2. Germline V gene data show CDR1 as LNHDA and CDR2 as SQIVND (reference sequence). The CDR3 loop reads CASSIASGSPGELFF. As DNA, the CDR3 is TGTGCCAGTAGTATAGCTAGCGGGAGCCCCGGGGAGCTGTTTTTT.

This clone was counted only a few times. J is TRBJ1-1 and V is TRBV6-1, with D possibly TRBD1 on 5 matching bases. Trimming removed 5 bases at V and 3 bases at J, with 10 bases between. In germline, CDR1 is MNHNS, CDR2 SASEGT. The CDR3 length is 13 residues. As DNA, the CDR3 is TGTGCCAGCAGTCCCCGGGGGGACACTGAAGCTTTCTTT. Protein product: CASSPRGDTEAFF.

J is TRBJ2-3 and V is TRBV30, with 13 positions matching TRBD2. The CDR3 runs to 18 residues. V shed 1 base and J 1 base; nucleotides not matched to a gene: 8. Germline loops: CDR1 GTSNPN, CDR2 SVGIG (reference sequence). Written as DNA, the CDR3 is TGTGCCTGGAGTGCGGGACTAGCGGGACCCTGGGGCACAGATACGCAGTATTTT. This codes for CAWSAGLAGPWGTDTQYF. Looking up the rest from reference TRBV30 and TRBJ2-3 gives the full variable domain: SQTIHQWPATLVQPVGSPLSLECTVEGTSNPNLYWYRQAAGRGLQLLFYSVGIGQISSEVPQNLSASRPQDRQFILSSKKLLLSDSGFYLCAWSAGLAGPWGTDTQYFGPGTRLTVL.

Here the CDR3 DNA reads TGCAGCGTTGAAGAGGGGGGAGGCTACACCTTC. This sequence encodes CSVEEGGGYTF. The chain carries TRBV29-1 and TRBJ1-2, with D possibly being TRBD1 (5 bases). This CDR3 is 11 amino acids long. V shed 0 bases and J shed 8 bases, with 7 bases lying between them. CDR1 SQVTM and CDR2 ANQGSEA come from the germline V gene.

The chain uses TRBV6-6 and TRBJ1-2, with a possible D match to TRBD1 (5 bases). CDR1 is MNHNY, CDR2 SVGAGI, per germline (reference sequence). The CDR3 length is 12 residues. The germline V and J ends were trimmed by 7 bases and 5 bases, with 11 bases remaining between them. CDR3 nucleotide sequence: TGTGCCAGCACAGGGTTGAGGTATGGCTACACCTTC. This sequence encodes CASTGLRYGYTF.

The genes are TRBV4-2 and TRBJ2-4; weak D call: TRBD2 (6 bases). The germline V gene has CDR1 LGHNA and CDR2 YNFKEQ. The germline V and J ends were trimmed by 4 bases and 0 bases, with 19 bases remaining between them. This CDR3 contains 18 residues. CDR3: CASSLDIAVGVAKNIQYF. The CDR3 nucleotides read TGTGCCAGCAGCCTCGACATAGCGGTTGGGGTAGCCAAAAACATTCAGTACTTC.

The chain couples TRBV6-4 to TRBJ2-1, with 7 bases fitting TRBD2. CDR1 is MRHNA and CDR2 is SNTAGT in the germline V gene. The CDR3 sequence is 14 residues long. V was pared by 10 bases and J by 3 bases, with 9 bases of the junction left unmatched. The DNA of the CDR3 is TGTGCCACTTCGAGCGGGATCGACTACAATGAGCAGTTCTTC. Protein: CATSSGIDYNEQFF.

The chain combines TRBV5-1 with TRBJ1-1; weak D call: TRBD1 (6 bases). Trimming shortened V by 4 bases and J by 2 bases, and 15 bases separated the two germline ends. Germline CDR1 and CDR2: SGHRS and YFSETQ. The CDR3 runs 15 residues. In nucleotides, the CDR3 is TGCGCCAGCAGCGCTTCCCTGACAGGAAACACTGAAGCTTTCTTT. Protein product: CASSASLTGNTEAFF.